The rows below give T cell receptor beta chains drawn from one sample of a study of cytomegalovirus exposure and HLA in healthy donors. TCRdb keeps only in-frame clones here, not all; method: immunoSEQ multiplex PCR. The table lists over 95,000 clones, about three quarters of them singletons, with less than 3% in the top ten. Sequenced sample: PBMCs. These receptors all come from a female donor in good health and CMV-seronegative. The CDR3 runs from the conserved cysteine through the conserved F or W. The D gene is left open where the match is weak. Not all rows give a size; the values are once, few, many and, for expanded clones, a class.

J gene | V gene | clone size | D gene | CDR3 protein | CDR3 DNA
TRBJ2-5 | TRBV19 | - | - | CASSMSGEPQETQYF | TGTGCCAGTAGTATGTCAGGGGAGCCCCAAGAGACCCAGTACTTC
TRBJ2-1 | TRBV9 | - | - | CASSVAAAGTDTYNEQFF | TGTGCCAGCAGCGTAGCGGCTGCGGGCACCGATACCTACAATGAGCAGTTCTTC
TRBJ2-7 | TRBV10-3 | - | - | CAISESVLTGRYEQYF | TGTGCCATCAGTGAGTCGGTTCTGACAGGCCGCTACGAGCAGTACTTC
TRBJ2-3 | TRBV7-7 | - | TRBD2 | CASSPVAGGGGTDTQYF | TGTGCTAGCAGCCCCGTCGCGGGGGGAGGGGGCACAGATACGCAGTATTTT
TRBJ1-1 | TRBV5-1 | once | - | CASSLLGTGSGTEAFF | TGCGCCAGCAGCTTATTGGGCACAGGGTCCGGCACTGAAGCTTTCTTT
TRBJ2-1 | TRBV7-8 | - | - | CASSYEGGRQFF | TGTGCCAGCAGTTACGAGGGGGGGCGGCAGTTCTTC
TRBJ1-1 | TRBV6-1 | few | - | CASCLGGLDTEAFF | TGTGCCAGTTGTCTCGGAGGGCTGGACACTGAAGCTTTCTTT
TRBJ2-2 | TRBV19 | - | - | CASRIQGGFGELFF | TGTGCCAGTAGAATCCAGGGGGGATTCGGGGAGCTGTTTTTT
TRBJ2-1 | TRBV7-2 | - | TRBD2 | CASSLGGLAGGQSNEQFF | TGTGCCAGCAGCTTAGGAGGGCTAGCGGGGGGCCAGTCCAATGAGCAGTTCTTC
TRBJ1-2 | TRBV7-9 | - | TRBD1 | CASSPPTGGAGGYTF | TGTGCCAGCAGCCCGCCGACAGGGGGCGCGGGTGGCTACACCTTC
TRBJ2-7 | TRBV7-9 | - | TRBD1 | CASSLGWDRDYEQYF | TGTGCCAGCAGCCTAGGTTGGGACAGGGACTACGAGCAGTACTTC
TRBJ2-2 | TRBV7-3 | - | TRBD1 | CASGDRNTGELFF | TGTGCCAGCGGGGACAGGAACACCGGGGAGCTGTTTTTT
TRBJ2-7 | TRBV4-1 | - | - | CASSQDGARDNEQYF | TGCGCCAGCAGCCAAGATGGGGCCAGGGACAACGAGCAGTACTTC
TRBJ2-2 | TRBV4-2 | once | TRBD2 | CASSLGAGGPLNTGELFF | TGTGCCAGCAGCCTAGGGGCGGGGGGCCCCCTGAACACCGGGGAGCTGTTTTTT
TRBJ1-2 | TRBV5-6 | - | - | CASSLAGDYGYTF | TGTGCCAGCAGCTTGGCAGGGGACTATGGCTACACCTTC
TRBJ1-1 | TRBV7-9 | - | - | CASSLLGGEAFF | TGTGCCAGCAGCTTACTCGGGGGGGAAGCTTTCTTT